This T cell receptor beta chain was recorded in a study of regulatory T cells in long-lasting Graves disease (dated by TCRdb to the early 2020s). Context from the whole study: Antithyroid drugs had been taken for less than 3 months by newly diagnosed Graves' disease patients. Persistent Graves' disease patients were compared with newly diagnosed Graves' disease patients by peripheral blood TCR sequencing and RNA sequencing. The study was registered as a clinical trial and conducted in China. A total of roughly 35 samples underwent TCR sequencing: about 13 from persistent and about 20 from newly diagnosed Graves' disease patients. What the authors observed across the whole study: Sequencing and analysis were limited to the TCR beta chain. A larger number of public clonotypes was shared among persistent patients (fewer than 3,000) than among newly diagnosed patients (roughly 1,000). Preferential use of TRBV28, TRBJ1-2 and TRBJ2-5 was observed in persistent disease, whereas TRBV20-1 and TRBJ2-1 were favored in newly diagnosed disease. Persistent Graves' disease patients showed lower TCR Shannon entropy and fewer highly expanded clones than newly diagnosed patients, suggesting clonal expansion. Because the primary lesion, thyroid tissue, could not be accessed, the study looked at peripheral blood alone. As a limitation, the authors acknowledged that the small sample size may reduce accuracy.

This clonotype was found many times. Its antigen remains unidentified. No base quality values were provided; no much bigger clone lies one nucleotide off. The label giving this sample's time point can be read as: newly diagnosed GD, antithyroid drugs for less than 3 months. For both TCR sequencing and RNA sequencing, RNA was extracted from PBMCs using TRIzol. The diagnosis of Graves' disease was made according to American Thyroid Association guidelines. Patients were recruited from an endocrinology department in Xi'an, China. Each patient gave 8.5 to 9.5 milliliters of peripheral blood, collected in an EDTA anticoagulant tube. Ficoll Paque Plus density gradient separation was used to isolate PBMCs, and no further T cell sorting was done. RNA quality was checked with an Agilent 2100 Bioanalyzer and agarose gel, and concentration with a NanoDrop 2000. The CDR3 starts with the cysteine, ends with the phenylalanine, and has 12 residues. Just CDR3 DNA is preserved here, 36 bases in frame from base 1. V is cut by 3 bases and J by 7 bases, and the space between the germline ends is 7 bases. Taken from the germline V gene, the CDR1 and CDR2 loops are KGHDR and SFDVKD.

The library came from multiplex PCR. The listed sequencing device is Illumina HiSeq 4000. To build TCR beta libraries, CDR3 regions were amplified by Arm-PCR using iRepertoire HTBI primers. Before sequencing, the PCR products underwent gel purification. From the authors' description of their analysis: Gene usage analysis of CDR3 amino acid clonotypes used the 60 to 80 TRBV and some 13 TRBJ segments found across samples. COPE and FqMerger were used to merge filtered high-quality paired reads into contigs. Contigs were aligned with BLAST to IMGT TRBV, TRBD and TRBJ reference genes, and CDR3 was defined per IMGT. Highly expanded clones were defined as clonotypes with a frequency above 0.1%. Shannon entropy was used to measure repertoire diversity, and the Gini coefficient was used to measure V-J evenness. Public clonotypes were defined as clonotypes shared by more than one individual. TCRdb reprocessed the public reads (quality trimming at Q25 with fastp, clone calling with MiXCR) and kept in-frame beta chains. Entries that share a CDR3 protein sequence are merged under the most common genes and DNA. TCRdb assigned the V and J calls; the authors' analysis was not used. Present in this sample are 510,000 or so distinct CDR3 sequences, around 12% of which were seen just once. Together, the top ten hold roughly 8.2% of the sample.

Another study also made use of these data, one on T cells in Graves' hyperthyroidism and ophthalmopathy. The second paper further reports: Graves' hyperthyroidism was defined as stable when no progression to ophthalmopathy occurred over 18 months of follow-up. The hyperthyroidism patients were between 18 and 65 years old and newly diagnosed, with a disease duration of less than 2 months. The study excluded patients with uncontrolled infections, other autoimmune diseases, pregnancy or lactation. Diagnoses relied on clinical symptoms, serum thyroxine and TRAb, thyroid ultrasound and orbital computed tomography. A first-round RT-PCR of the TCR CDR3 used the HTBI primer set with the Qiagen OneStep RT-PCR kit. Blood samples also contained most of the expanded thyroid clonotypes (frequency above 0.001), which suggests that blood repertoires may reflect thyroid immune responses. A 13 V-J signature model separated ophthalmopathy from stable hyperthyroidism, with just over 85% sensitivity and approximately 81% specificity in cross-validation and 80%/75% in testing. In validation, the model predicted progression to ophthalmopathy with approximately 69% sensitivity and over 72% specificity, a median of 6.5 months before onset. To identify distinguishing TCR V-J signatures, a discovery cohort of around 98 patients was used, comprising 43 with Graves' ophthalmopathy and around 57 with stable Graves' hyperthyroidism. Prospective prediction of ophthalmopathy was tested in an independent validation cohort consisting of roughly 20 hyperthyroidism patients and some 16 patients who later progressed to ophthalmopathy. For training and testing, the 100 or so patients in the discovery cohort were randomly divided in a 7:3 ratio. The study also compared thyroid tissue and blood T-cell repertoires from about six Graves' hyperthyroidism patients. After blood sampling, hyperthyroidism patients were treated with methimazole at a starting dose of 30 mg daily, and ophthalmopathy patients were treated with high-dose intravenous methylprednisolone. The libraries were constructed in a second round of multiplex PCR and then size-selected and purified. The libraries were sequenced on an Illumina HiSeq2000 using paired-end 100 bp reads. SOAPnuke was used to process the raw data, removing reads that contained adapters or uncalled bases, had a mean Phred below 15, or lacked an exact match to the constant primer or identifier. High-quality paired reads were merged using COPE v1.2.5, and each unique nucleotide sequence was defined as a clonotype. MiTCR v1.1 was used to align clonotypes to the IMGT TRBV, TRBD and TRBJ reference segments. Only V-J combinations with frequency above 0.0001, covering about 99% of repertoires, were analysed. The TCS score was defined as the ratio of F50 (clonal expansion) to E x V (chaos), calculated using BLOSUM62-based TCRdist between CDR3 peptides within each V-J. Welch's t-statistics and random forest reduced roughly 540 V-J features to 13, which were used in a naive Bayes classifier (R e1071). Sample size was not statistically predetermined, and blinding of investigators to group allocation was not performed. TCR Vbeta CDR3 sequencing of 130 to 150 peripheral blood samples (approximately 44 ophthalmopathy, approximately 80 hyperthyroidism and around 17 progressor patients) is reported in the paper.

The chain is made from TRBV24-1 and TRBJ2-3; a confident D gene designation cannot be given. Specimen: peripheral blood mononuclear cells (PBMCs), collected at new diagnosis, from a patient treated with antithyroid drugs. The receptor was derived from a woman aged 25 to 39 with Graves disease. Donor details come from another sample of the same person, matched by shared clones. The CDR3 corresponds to CATSDSVNTQYF. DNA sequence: TGTGCCACCAGTGATAGCGTAAATACGCAGTATTTT.